The 10 T cell receptor beta chains reported below all come from one sample, sequenced in a study of cytomegalovirus exposure and HLA in healthy donors. The data were produced by immunoSEQ multiplex PCR, yet TCRdb's version contains in-frame clones alone and is incomplete. The sample holds tens of thousands of clones; about 93% are singletons and the top ten take 0.55% to 0.8%. Sequencing input: PBMCs. The receptors come from a woman in her late teens or twenties in good health and CMV-seronegative.

This chain connects TRBV4-3 to TRBJ1-5; perhaps TRBD1 as D (5 bases). The germline V gene encodes CDR1 LGHNA and CDR2 YSLEER. V dropped 1 base and J dropped 4 bases, with 14 bases sitting between them. This CDR3 region has 16 residues. CDR3 amino acids: CASSQALGGVNQPQHF. The DNA for the CDR3 is TGCGCCAGCAGCCAAGCGTTAGGAGGGGTAAATCAGCCCCAGCATTTT.

The genes are TRBV6-1 and TRBJ2-3; 7 bases line up with TRBD1. Germline V lookup: CDR1 MNHNS, CDR2 SASEGT. The CDR3 consists of 14 residues. The ends lost 1 base at V and 9 bases at J; junction bases unmatched: 7. DNA of the CDR3: TGTGCCAGCAGTGAAGGTGTAGGGGGCCGGACGCAGTATTTT. It yields the protein CASSEGVGGRTQYF.

This sequence joins TRBV27 and TRBJ2-3; 7 positions match TRBD2. After removal of 7 bases from V and 2 bases from J, the junction contained 12 bases not matched to a gene. The CDR3 covers 16 residues. The germline V gene has CDR1 MNHEY and CDR2 SMNVEV (reference sequence). The CDR3 sequence: CASKALSGEFTDTQYF. The CDR3 DNA is TGTGCCAGCAAAGCTCTCAGCGGGGAGTTCACAGATACGCAGTATTTT.

The genes are TRBV20-1 and TRBJ1-2; D unclear. Trimming stripped 3 bases from V and 8 bases from J, with 4 bases between. Germline lookup yields CDR1 DFQATT and CDR2 SNEGSKA (reference sequence). This CDR3 is built from 9 residues. CDR3 in amino acids: CSASQGYTF. DNA of the CDR3: TGCAGTGCTAGCCAGGGCTACACCTTC.

V is TRBV28 and J is TRBJ2-7; 9 bases are a match to TRBD2. CDR3 length equals 17 residues. The germline gives CDR1 MDHEN, CDR2 SYDVKM. The J segment lost 3 bases and the V segment lost 8 bases, leaving 17 bases of the junction unmatched. In nucleotides, the CDR3 is TGTGCCAGCCTGATCGGAGCGGGGGGCACGACAGACTACGAGCAGTACTTC. Its protein product is CASLIGAGGTTDYEQYF. Together with reference TRBV28 and TRBJ2-7, the CDR3 gives the full variable domain: DVKVTQSSRYLVKRTGEKVFLECVQDMDHENMFWYRQDPGLGLRLIYFSYDVKMKEKGDIPEGYSVSREKKERFSLILESASTNQTSMYLCASLIGAGGTTDYEQYFGPGTRLTVT.

V and J are TRBV5-6 and TRBJ2-7, with 10 bases aligning to TRBD1. From germline, CDR1 is SGHDT and CDR2 YYEEEE. The CDR3 totals 13 residues. V lost 6 bases to trimming and J lost 3 bases; unmatched junction nucleotides: 3. CDR3 region: CASTGTGVYEQYF. DNA of the CDR3: TGTGCCAGCACAGGGACAGGGGTCTACGAGCAGTACTTC.

This clone showed up just once. V and J are TRBV7-9 and TRBJ2-5; no reliable D call. In germline, CDR1 is SEHNR, CDR2 FQNEAQ (reference sequence). V gave up 1 base and J gave up 2 bases, with 14 bases separating them. The CDR3 is 16 amino acids. CDR3 coding DNA: TGTGCCAGCAGCTTAGGGCTACAGCTAATACAAGAGACCCAGTACTTC. Residues: CASSLGLQLIQETQYF.

The table lists this clone with a few counts. The chain uses TRBV11-2 and TRBJ2-7, with TRBD1 matching over 8 bases. Per the germline V gene, CDR1 is SGHAT and CDR2 is FQNNGV. Germline trimming cut 7 bases from V and 3 bases from J; bases unmatched to any gene: 11. The length of the CDR3 is 15 residues. For the CDR3, the DNA is TGTGCCAGCACCCCCTGGACAGGGAACCTCTACGAGCAGTACTTC. Encoded protein: CASTPWTGNLYEQYF. Looking up the rest from reference TRBV11-2 and TRBJ2-7 gives the full variable domain: EAGVAQSPRYKIIEKRQSVAFWCNPISGHATLYWYQQILGQGPKLLIQFQNNGVVDDSQLPKDRFSAERLKGVDSTLKIQPAKLEDSAVYLCASTPWTGNLYEQYFGPGTRLTVT.

J is TRBJ2-2 and V is TRBV10-3, with D possibly being TRBD2 (5 bases). Germline V CDR1 and CDR2: ENHRY, SYGVKD. The CDR3 is 12 amino acids. The V end was cut by 4 bases, the J end by 7 bases, with 7 bases between. The CDR3 sequence is CAISGAGGELFF. In DNA form, the CDR3 reads TGTGCCATCAGTGGGGCGGGCGGGGAGCTGTTTTTT.

The V gene is TRBV11-1, the J gene TRBJ2-5, with 10 bases lining up with TRBD1. V shed 5 bases, J shed 7 bases, and the junction held 7 bases outside the gene matches. The germline V gene has CDR1 SGHAT and CDR2 FQDESV (reference sequence). The length of the CDR3 is 14 residues. CDR3 sequence reads: CASSLARTGGTQYF. The CDR3 DNA follows: TGTGCCAGCAGCCTGGCGAGGACAGGGGGGACCCAGTACTTC.